The rows below give T cell receptor beta chains drawn from one sample of a study of blood T cell repertoires in COVID-19. Repertoires were generated with immunoSEQ multiplex PCR, while TCRdb's copy carries only in-frame clones and drops some. Altogether roughly 140,000 clones are present, around 89% being singletons, with the ten largest covering roughly 15%. Sequenced material: peripheral blood. The origin of the receptors is a woman in her 40s with acute or convalescent COVID-19. The CDR3 runs from the conserved cysteine through the conserved F or W. Fields, in order: clone size, V gene, J gene, D gene, CDR3 length, CDR3 protein, CDR3 DNA. The D gene is left open where the match is weak. Size tells how often a clone was seen (once, few, many) or the class of an expanded clone, and some rows leave it out.

clone size: NA
V gene: TRBV7-2
J gene: TRBJ1-1
D gene: TRBD1
CDR3 length: 16
CDR3 protein: CASSLVSGQLNTEAFF
CDR3 DNA: TGTGCCAGCAGCTTGGTTTCGGGACAGCTTAACACTGAAGCTTTCTTT

clone size: NA
V gene: TRBV7-3
J gene: TRBJ1-1
D gene: NA
CDR3 length: 13
CDR3 protein: CASSLNWNTEAFF
CDR3 DNA: TGTGCCAGCAGCCTCAACTGGAACACTGAAGCTTTCTTT

clone size: once
V gene: TRBV9
J gene: TRBJ2-3
D gene: TRBD2
CDR3 length: 16
CDR3 protein: CASSVLLAGDTDTQYF
CDR3 DNA: TGTGCCAGCAGCGTACTTCTAGCGGGAGATACAGATACGCAGTATTTT

clone size: NA
V gene: TRBV11-2
J gene: TRBJ1-4
D gene: TRBD1
CDR3 length: 15
CDR3 protein: CASSRLRDRFEKLFF
CDR3 DNA: TGTGCCAGCAGCCGACTCCGGGACAGGTTCGAAAAACTGTTTTTT

clone size: NA
V gene: TRBV30
J gene: TRBJ1-2
D gene: NA
CDR3 length: 12
CDR3 protein: CAWSVWQGGYTF
CDR3 DNA: TGTGCCTGGAGTGTATGGCAGGGTGGCTACACCTTC

clone size: NA
V gene: TRBV3-1/TRBV3-2
J gene: TRBJ2-1
D gene: TRBD1
CDR3 length: 15
CDR3 protein: CASSQDKGALNEQFF
CDR3 DNA: TGTGCCAGCAGCCAAGATAAGGGGGCGCTCAATGAGCAGTTCTTC

clone size: once
V gene: TRBV15
J gene: TRBJ2-1
D gene: NA
CDR3 length: 15
CDR3 protein: CATSRTGTGLNEQFF
CDR3 DNA: TGTGCCACCAGCAGAACGGGAACGGGGTTAAATGAGCAGTTCTTC

clone size: NA
V gene: TRBV7-7
J gene: TRBJ2-3
D gene: NA
CDR3 length: 18
CDR3 protein: CASSLAPRAGASTDTQYF
CDR3 DNA: TGTGCTAGCAGCTTGGCCCCCAGGGCAGGGGCTAGCACAGATACGCAGTATTTT

clone size: once
V gene: TRBV6-6
J gene: TRBJ2-2
D gene: NA
CDR3 length: 14
CDR3 protein: CASHGTTNTGELFF
CDR3 DNA: TGTGCCAGCCACGGGACAACTAACACCGGGGAGCTGTTTTTT

clone size: once
V gene: TRBV5-1
J gene: TRBJ2-1
D gene: TRBD2
CDR3 length: 14
CDR3 protein: CASSFTAGVYEQFF
CDR3 DNA: TGCGCCAGCAGCTTTACAGCGGGAGTGTATGAGCAGTTCTTC

clone size: NA
V gene: TRBV19
J gene: TRBJ2-3
D gene: TRBD2
CDR3 length: 14
CDR3 protein: CASSIASGIDTQYF
CDR3 DNA: TGTGCCAGTAGTATTGCTAGCGGCATAGATACGCAGTATTTT

clone size: NA
V gene: TRBV7-2
J gene: TRBJ2-3
D gene: TRBD2
CDR3 length: 18
CDR3 protein: CASSTLAGGPSSTDTQYF
CDR3 DNA: TGTGCCAGCAGCACCCTAGCGGGAGGACCTTCTAGCACAGATACGCAGTATTTT

clone size: NA
V gene: TRBV9
J gene: TRBJ1-6
D gene: TRBD1
CDR3 length: 19
CDR3 protein: CASSGETRDRGGQNSPLHF
CDR3 DNA: TGTGCCAGCAGCGGAGAAACACGGGACAGGGGCGGTCAAAATTCACCCCTCCACTTT

clone size: few
V gene: TRBV19
J gene: TRBJ1-6
D gene: TRBD1
CDR3 length: 13
CDR3 protein: CASEGAFNSPLHF
CDR3 DNA: TGTGCCAGTGAGGGGGCCTTTAATTCACCCCTCCACTTT

clone size: NA
V gene: TRBV18
J gene: TRBJ1-1
D gene: TRBD1
CDR3 length: 14
CDR3 protein: CASSSDRVGTEAFF
CDR3 DNA: TGTGCCAGCTCATCGGACAGGGTGGGAACTGAAGCTTTCTTT

clone size: NA
V gene: TRBV2
J gene: TRBJ2-5
D gene: NA
CDR3 length: 15
CDR3 protein: CASSANSATQETQYF
CDR3 DNA: TGTGCCAGCAGTGCTAATAGCGCAACACAAGAGACCCAGTACTTC

clone size: NA
V gene: TRBV2
J gene: TRBJ2-7
D gene: TRBD1
CDR3 length: 17
CDR3 protein: CASSDTGTGYLSYEQYF
CDR3 DNA: TGTGCCAGCAGTGATACCGGGACAGGGTATTTGTCCTACGAGCAGTACTTC

clone size: NA
V gene: TRBV3-1/TRBV3-2
J gene: TRBJ2-7
D gene: TRBD1
CDR3 length: 15
CDR3 protein: CASSQVWGQGYEQYF
CDR3 DNA: TGTGCCAGCAGCCAAGTGTGGGGACAGGGTTACGAGCAGTACTTC

clone size: few
V gene: TRBV12-5
J gene: TRBJ1-1
D gene: NA
CDR3 length: 12
CDR3 protein: CASATLLSEAFF
CDR3 DNA: TGTGCTAGTGCCACCTTACTTTCTGAAGCTTTCTTT

clone size: NA
V gene: TRBV11-2
J gene: TRBJ1-2
D gene: NA
CDR3 length: 17
CDR3 protein: CASSSDRFLIPNYGYTF
CDR3 DNA: TGTGCCAGCAGCTCAGACAGGTTCCTCATTCCGAACTATGGCTACACCTTC

clone size: NA
V gene: TRBV27
J gene: TRBJ2-7
D gene: TRBD1
CDR3 length: 15
CDR3 protein: CASSASGTGSYEQYF
CDR3 DNA: TGTGCCAGCAGTGCCTCCGGGACAGGGTCCTACGAGCAGTACTTC

clone size: NA
V gene: TRBV9
J gene: TRBJ1-3
D gene: NA
CDR3 length: 14
CDR3 protein: CASSPQTTGNTIYF
CDR3 DNA: TGTGCCAGCAGCCCACAAACAACCGGAAACACCATATATTTT

clone size: few
V gene: TRBV28
J gene: TRBJ2-6
D gene: TRBD1
CDR3 length: 17
CDR3 protein: CASRERQGGGGANVLTF
CDR3 DNA: TGTGCCAGCAGAGAGAGACAGGGCGGTGGTGGGGCCAACGTCCTGACTTTC

clone size: NA
V gene: TRBV5-6
J gene: TRBJ2-4
D gene: TRBD1
CDR3 length: 15
CDR3 protein: CASSLGGGEEDIQYF
CDR3 DNA: TGTGCCAGCAGCTTGGGAGGGGGCGAGGAGGACATTCAGTACTTC

clone size: NA
V gene: TRBV19
J gene: TRBJ2-7
D gene: TRBD1
CDR3 length: 16
CDR3 protein: CASSIQWTGKGNEQYF
CDR3 DNA: TGTGCCAGTAGTATACAGTGGACAGGGAAGGGGAACGAGCAGTACTTC

clone size: NA
V gene: TRBV9
J gene: TRBJ2-1
D gene: NA
CDR3 length: 15
CDR3 protein: CASSVGGGGLGEQFF
CDR3 DNA: TGTGCCAGCAGCGTAGGAGGGGGGGGGCTTGGCGAGCAGTTCTTC

clone size: NA
V gene: TRBV7-8
J gene: TRBJ2-2
D gene: NA
CDR3 length: 15
CDR3 protein: CASSLAGVNTGELFF
CDR3 DNA: TGTGCCAGCAGCTTAGCAGGGGTGAACACCGGGGAGCTGTTTTTT

clone size: NA
V gene: TRBV3-1/TRBV3-2
J gene: TRBJ1-5
D gene: TRBD1
CDR3 length: 15
CDR3 protein: CASSAGTGEDQPQHF
CDR3 DNA: TGTGCCAGCAGCGCTGGGACAGGGGAAGATCAGCCCCAGCATTTT

clone size: NA
V gene: TRBV4-1
J gene: TRBJ1-2
D gene: TRBD1
CDR3 length: 15
CDR3 protein: CASSQGAGTVGGYTF
CDR3 DNA: TGCGCCAGCAGCCAAGGGGCTGGGACAGTGGGTGGCTACACCTTC

clone size: NA
V gene: TRBV5-3
J gene: TRBJ2-7
D gene: TRBD1
CDR3 length: 18
CDR3 protein: CARSWRDRVSQVPYEQYF
CDR3 DNA: TGTGCCAGAAGCTGGCGGGACAGGGTGTCCCAGGTCCCCTACGAGCAGTACTTC

clone size: NA
V gene: TRBV7-8
J gene: TRBJ2-5
D gene: NA
CDR3 length: 14
CDR3 protein: CASSLQGLQETQYF
CDR3 DNA: TGTGCCAGCAGCTTACAGGGCCTCCAAGAGACCCAGTACTTC

clone size: NA
V gene: TRBV11-3
J gene: TRBJ1-3
D gene: NA
CDR3 length: 16
CDR3 protein: CASSLDARGSGNTIYF
CDR3 DNA: TGTGCCAGCAGCTTAGACGCCAGGGGCTCCGGAAACACCATATATTTT

clone size: NA
V gene: TRBV2
J gene: TRBJ1-5
D gene: NA
CDR3 length: 14
CDR3 protein: CASKIRGGIQPQHF
CDR3 DNA: TGTGCCAGCAAGATAAGGGGGGGTATCCAGCCCCAGCATTTT

clone size: NA
V gene: TRBV18
J gene: TRBJ2-7
D gene: NA
CDR3 length: 14
CDR3 protein: CASALSSRDYEQYF
CDR3 DNA: TGTGCCAGCGCACTCTCCAGCCGGGACTACGAGCAGTACTTC

clone size: NA
V gene: TRBV6-4
J gene: TRBJ1-4
D gene: TRBD1
CDR3 length: 14
CDR3 protein: CASSPGQGAEKLFF
CDR3 DNA: TGTGCCAGCAGTCCGGGACAGGGGGCTGAAAAACTGTTTTTT

clone size: NA
V gene: TRBV19
J gene: TRBJ2-5
D gene: TRBD1
CDR3 length: 16
CDR3 protein: CASSDRDRVLSGTQYF
CDR3 DNA: TGTGCCAGTAGTGACCGGGACAGGGTACTCTCGGGGACCCAGTACTTC

clone size: NA
V gene: TRBV9
J gene: TRBJ2-7
D gene: TRBD2
CDR3 length: 21
CDR3 protein: CASSPSRAGLAGFPEGYEQYF
CDR3 DNA: TGTGCCAGCAGCCCCTCGAGAGCTGGACTAGCGGGATTTCCAGAAGGCTACGAGCAGTACTTC

clone size: NA
V gene: TRBV2
J gene: TRBJ2-1
D gene: TRBD2
CDR3 length: 14
CDR3 protein: CASSVTSGSAEQFF
CDR3 DNA: TGTGCCAGCAGTGTGACTAGCGGGAGTGCTGAGCAGTTCTTC

clone size: NA
V gene: TRBV28
J gene: TRBJ2-7
D gene: TRBD1
CDR3 length: 15
CDR3 protein: CASRPGTGKPYEQYF
CDR3 DNA: TGTGCCAGCAGACCCGGGACAGGGAAACCCTACGAGCAGTACTTC

clone size: NA
V gene: TRBV5-6
J gene: TRBJ1-1
D gene: TRBD1
CDR3 length: 14
CDR3 protein: CASSLGQTNTEAFF
CDR3 DNA: TGTGCCAGCAGCCTGGGACAGACGAACACTGAAGCTTTCTTT

clone size: NA
V gene: TRBV30
J gene: TRBJ1-1
D gene: NA
CDR3 length: 15
CDR3 protein: CAWSPQNLVYTEAFF
CDR3 DNA: TGTGCCTGGAGCCCACAGAACTTGGTGTACACTGAAGCTTTCTTT

clone size: NA
V gene: TRBV5-4
J gene: TRBJ2-2
D gene: NA
CDR3 length: 18
CDR3 protein: CASSGRGGRGVLTGELFF
CDR3 DNA: TGTGCCAGCAGTGGAAGGGGGGGCCGAGGGGTTTTAACCGGGGAGCTGTTTTTT

clone size: NA
V gene: TRBV12-3/TRBV12-4
J gene: TRBJ1-2
D gene: TRBD1
CDR3 length: 13
CDR3 protein: CASSLTGRYGYTF
CDR3 DNA: TGTGCCAGCAGTTTGACAGGGAGGTATGGCTACACCTTC

clone size: NA
V gene: TRBV11-2
J gene: TRBJ2-3
D gene: NA
CDR3 length: 15
CDR3 protein: CASSLEGTFTDTQYF
CDR3 DNA: TGTGCCAGCAGCTTAGAAGGGACTTTCACAGATACGCAGTATTTT

clone size: NA
V gene: TRBV5-1
J gene: TRBJ2-7
D gene: NA
CDR3 length: 14
CDR3 protein: CASSFGTNSYEQYF
CDR3 DNA: TGCGCCAGCAGCTTCGGGACAAACTCCTACGAGCAGTACTTC

clone size: NA
V gene: TRBV18
J gene: TRBJ1-4
D gene: NA
CDR3 length: 14
CDR3 protein: CASSPATGIGKLFF
CDR3 DNA: TGTGCCAGCTCACCCGCAACAGGGATTGGAAAACTGTTTTTT

clone size: NA
V gene: TRBV3-1/TRBV3-2
J gene: TRBJ2-7
D gene: TRBD2
CDR3 length: 15
CDR3 protein: CASSQGRTSGYEQYF
CDR3 DNA: TGTGCCAGCAGCCAAGGCCGGACTAGCGGGTACGAGCAGTACTTC

clone size: NA
V gene: TRBV28
J gene: TRBJ2-1
D gene: TRBD1
CDR3 length: 14
CDR3 protein: CASSFRDRGNEQFF
CDR3 DNA: TGTGCCAGCAGTTTCCGGGACAGGGGCAATGAGCAGTTCTTC

clone size: once
V gene: TRBV9
J gene: TRBJ2-2
D gene: NA
CDR3 length: 15
CDR3 protein: CASSPGTVNTGELFF
CDR3 DNA: TGTGCCAGCAGCCCCGGGACTGTAAACACCGGGGAGCTGTTTTTT

clone size: NA
V gene: TRBV6-5
J gene: TRBJ1-1
D gene: TRBD1
CDR3 length: 13
CDR3 protein: CASGTQGGTEAFF
CDR3 DNA: TGTGCCAGCGGGACTCAGGGGGGCACTGAAGCTTTCTTT

clone size: NA
V gene: TRBV12-3/TRBV12-4
J gene: TRBJ2-2
D gene: NA
CDR3 length: 11
CDR3 protein: CASSFTGELFF
CDR3 DNA: TGTGCCAGCAGCTTCACCGGGGAGCTGTTTTTT